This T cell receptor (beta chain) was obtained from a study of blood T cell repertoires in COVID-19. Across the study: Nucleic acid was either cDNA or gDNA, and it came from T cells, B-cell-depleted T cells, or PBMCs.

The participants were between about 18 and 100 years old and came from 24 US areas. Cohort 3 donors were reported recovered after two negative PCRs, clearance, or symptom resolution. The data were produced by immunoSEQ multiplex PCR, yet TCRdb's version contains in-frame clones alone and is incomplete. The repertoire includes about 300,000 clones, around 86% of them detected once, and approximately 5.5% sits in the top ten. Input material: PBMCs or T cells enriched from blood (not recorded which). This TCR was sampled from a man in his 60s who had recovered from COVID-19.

The CDR3 nucleotides read TGTGCCACCAGTGACCCCGACAGGACTTCCACCACAGATACGCAGTATTTT. It specifies CATSDPDRTSTTDTQYF. This sequence joins TRBV24-1 and TRBJ2-3, with TRBD1 as a possible D gene (6 bases). Trimming removed 4 bases at V and 2 bases at J, with 18 bases between. Germline CDR1 KGHDR, CDR2 SFDVKD. The CDR3 extends over 17 amino acids.